This T cell receptor beta chain was captured in a study of blood T cells in healthy people across ages. Whole-study findings and limits: Unknown CMV status may confound age-related changes in expanded clones. Roughly linear age-related decline in beta diversity appeared, significant by age 40. More naive CD4+ cells and higher diversity marked long-lived donors relative to aged donors.

The authors ran a second PCR of roughly 6 to 11 cycles using a sample-barcoded 5' primer and a J-beta primer mix. TCRdb re-derived calls from the 5' RACE reads in MiXCR, one entry per CDR3 protein. Of 850,000 to 950,000 distinct CDR3 sequences listed, 29% are singletons. The individuals who served as donors were healthy Caucasians living in Russia, aged roughly 6 to 95. A word on this clonotype: The antigen remains undetermined.

CDR1 is SGHTA, CDR2 FQGNSA, per germline. Trimming took 3 bases from V and 0 from J, leaving 11 bases between them. The CDR3 loop spans 15 amino acids. The source of this sequence is a woman older than 75 in good health. Material for sequencing was blood. The chain joins TRBV7-2 to TRBJ1-1; perhaps TRBD1 as D (5 bases). The CDR3 loop reads CASSFPTVLNTEAFF. The CDR3 bases are TGTGCCAGCAGCTTCCCGACAGTTCTGAACACTGAAGCTTTCTTT. The full variable domain, with the rest looked up from reference TRBV7-2 and TRBJ1-1, is GAGVSQSPSNKVTEKGKDVELRCDPISGHTALYWYRQSLGQGLEFLIYFQGNSAPDKSGLPSDRFSAERTGGSVSTLTIQRTQQEDSAVYLCASSFPTVLNTEAFFGQGTRLTVV.